The 4 T cell receptor beta chains presented below share a single source sample, sequenced in a study of OX40 agonist ivuxolimab in advanced cancers. Library prep was done by the immunoSEQ multiplex PCR assay. Here the immuneACCESS table is served through TCRdb, limited to in-frame sequences with V and J called. Missing clones are a known gap in these copies; in checked studies unresolved V genes cover under half, and the rest lacks a known reason. The sample table records approximately 70,000 clones; around 90% of these occur just once. 5% to 7% of the sample lies in the top ten. The specimen comprised CD4+ or CD8+ T cells sorted from blood, sampled in a trial of the OX40 agonist ivuxolimab. All receptors derive from an adult with an advanced solid tumor such as melanoma, head and neck, liver or kidney cancer.

V usage is TRBV11-2 and J usage is TRBJ1-4; D is uncertain. The germline gives CDR1 SGHAT, CDR2 FQNNGV. The CDR3 totals 14 residues. V gave up 5 bases and J gave up 4 bases, with 11 bases separating them. The CDR3: CASSPMLGNEKLFF. The CDR3 nucleotides read TGTGCCAGCAGCCCTATGTTGGGTAATGAAAAACTGTTTTTT.

The V gene is TRBV19, the J gene TRBJ2-5; D remains ambiguous. This CDR3 contains 16 residues. Germline V lookup: CDR1 LNHDA, CDR2 SQIVND (reference sequence). The V gene lost 0 bases and the J gene lost 1 base, with 12 bases spanning the gap. The CDR3 sequence is CASSIEVAGLQETQYF. The CDR3 DNA reads TGTGCCAGTAGTATAGAAGTGGCAGGCCTCCAAGAGACCCAGTACTTC. Full variable domain (outside the CDR3, taken from reference TRBV19 and TRBJ2-5): DGGITQSPKYLFRKEGQNVTLSCEQNLNHDAMYWYRQDPGQGLRLIYYSQIVNDFQKGDIAEGYSVSREKKESFPLTVTSAQKNPTAFYLCASSIEVAGLQETQYFGPGTRLLVL.

The chain carries TRBV5-1 and TRBJ2-2, with D possibly being TRBD1 (6 bases). V was clipped by 1 base and J by 3 bases, with 22 bases between them. Germline loops: CDR1 SGHRS, CDR2 YFSETQ. This CDR3 has 19 residues. The CDR3 DNA sequence: TGCGCCAGCAGCTTGTTATACACCGGGACAATGCATGACACCGGGGAGCTGTTTTTT. Its protein is CASSLLYTGTMHDTGELFF.

The chain employs TRBV11-2 and TRBJ2-7, with D maybe TRBD2 (5 bases). Trimming cost V 1 base and J 5 bases, with 15 bases left between them. Germline values: CDR1 SGHAT, CDR2 FQNNGV. This CDR3 is 15 amino acids long. The CDR3 is CASSLVLEGVDEQYF. For the CDR3, the DNA is TGTGCCAGCAGCTTAGTTCTCGAGGGTGTCGACGAGCAGTACTTC. Supplemented by reference TRBV11-2 and TRBJ2-7, the full variable domain reads EAGVAQSPRYKIIEKRQSVAFWCNPISGHATLYWYQQILGQGPKLLIQFQNNGVVDDSQLPKDRFSAERLKGVDSTLKIQPAKLEDSAVYLCASSLVLEGVDEQYFGPGTRLTVT.